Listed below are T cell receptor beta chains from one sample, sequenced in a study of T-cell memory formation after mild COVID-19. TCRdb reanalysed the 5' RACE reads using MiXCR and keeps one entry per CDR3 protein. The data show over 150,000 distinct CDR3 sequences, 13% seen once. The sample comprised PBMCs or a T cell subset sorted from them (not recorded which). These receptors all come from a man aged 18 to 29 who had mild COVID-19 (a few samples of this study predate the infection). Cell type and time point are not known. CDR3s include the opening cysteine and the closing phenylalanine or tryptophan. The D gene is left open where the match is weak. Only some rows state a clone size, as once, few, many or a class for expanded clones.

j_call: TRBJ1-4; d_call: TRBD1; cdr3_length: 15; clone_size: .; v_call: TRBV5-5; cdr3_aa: CASSRTGTGDEKLFF; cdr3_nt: TGTGCCAGCAGCCGCACCGGGACAGGGGATGAAAAACTGTTTTTT
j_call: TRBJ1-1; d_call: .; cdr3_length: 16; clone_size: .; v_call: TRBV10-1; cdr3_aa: CASSEGGKTENTEAFF; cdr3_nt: TGCGCCAGCAGTGAGGGTGGGAAGACGGAGAACACTGAAGCTTTCTTT
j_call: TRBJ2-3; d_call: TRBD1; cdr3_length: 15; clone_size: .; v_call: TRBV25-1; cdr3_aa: CASSDDRGSTDTQYF; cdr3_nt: TGTGCCAGCAGTGACGACAGGGGAAGCACAGATACGCAGTATTTT
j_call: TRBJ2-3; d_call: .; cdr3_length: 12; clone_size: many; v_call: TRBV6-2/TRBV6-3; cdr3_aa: CASRKGTDTQYF; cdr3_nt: TGTGCCAGCAGGAAAGGCACAGATACGCAGTATTTT
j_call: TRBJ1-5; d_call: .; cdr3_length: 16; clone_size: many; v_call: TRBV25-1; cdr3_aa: CASSPSGQGLSQPQHF; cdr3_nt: TGTGCCAGCAGCCCTTCGGGACAAGGCCTTAGTCAGCCCCAGCATTTT
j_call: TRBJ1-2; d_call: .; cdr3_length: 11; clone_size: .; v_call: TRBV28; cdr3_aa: CASSSIYGYTF; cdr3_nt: TGTGCCAGCAGTTCGATCTATGGCTACACCTTC
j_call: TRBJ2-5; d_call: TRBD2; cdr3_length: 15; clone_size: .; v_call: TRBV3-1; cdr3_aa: CASSLPGLAAETQYF; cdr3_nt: TGTGCCAGCAGCCTCCCGGGACTAGCGGCGGAGACCCAGTACTTC
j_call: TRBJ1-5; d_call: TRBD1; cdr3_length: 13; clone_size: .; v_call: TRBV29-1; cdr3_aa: CSVQSGGNQPQHF; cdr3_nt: TGCAGCGTTCAATCAGGGGGTAATCAGCCCCAGCATTTT
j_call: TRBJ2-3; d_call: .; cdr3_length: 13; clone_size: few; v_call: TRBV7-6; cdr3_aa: CASSLAEGDTQYF; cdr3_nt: TGTGCCAGCAGCTTAGCGGAGGGAGATACGCAGTATTTT
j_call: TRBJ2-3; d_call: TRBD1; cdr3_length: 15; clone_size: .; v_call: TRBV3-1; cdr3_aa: CASSLRQGNLDTQYF; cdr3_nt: TGTGCCAGCAGCTTGCGACAGGGTAATTTGGATACGCAGTATTTT
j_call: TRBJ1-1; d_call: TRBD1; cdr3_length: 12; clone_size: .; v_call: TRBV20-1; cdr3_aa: CRRDRMNTEAFF; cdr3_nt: TGCCGCCGGGACAGGATGAACACTGAAGCTTTCTTT
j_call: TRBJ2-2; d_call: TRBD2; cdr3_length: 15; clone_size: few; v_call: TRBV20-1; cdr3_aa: CSARDRLAPTGELFF; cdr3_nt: TGCAGTGCTAGAGACCGACTAGCCCCCACCGGGGAGCTGTTTTTT
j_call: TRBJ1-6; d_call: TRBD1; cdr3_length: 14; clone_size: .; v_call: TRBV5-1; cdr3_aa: CASSLGQEHSPLHF; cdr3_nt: TGCGCCAGCAGCCTGGGACAGGAGCATTCACCCCTCCACTTT
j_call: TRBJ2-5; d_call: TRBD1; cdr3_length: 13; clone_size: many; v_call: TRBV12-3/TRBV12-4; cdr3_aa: CASSPDRGETQYF; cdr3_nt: TGTGCCAGCAGTCCTGACAGGGGAGAGACCCAGTACTTC
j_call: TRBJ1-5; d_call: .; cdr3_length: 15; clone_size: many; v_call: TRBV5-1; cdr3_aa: CASSLEGQGNQPQHF; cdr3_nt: TGCGCCAGCAGCTTGGAGGGGCAAGGCAATCAGCCCCAGCATTTT
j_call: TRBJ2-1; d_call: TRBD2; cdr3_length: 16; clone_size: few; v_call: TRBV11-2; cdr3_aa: CASSSSGGARYNEQFF; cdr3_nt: TGTGCCAGCAGTTCCTCGGGGGGGGCCAGGTACAATGAGCAGTTCTTC
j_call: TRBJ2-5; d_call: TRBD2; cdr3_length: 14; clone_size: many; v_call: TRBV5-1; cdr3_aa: CASSPAGSQETQYF; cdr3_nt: TGCGCCAGCAGCCCAGCGGGGAGCCAAGAGACCCAGTACTTC
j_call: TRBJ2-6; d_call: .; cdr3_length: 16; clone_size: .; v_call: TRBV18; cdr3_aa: CASSPVGEAGANVLTF; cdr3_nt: TGTGCCAGCTCACCAGTCGGGGAGGCTGGGGCCAACGTCCTGACTTTC
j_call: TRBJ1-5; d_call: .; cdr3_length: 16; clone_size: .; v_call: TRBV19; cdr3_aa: CASSILKTPSNQPQHF; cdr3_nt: TGTGCCAGTAGTATACTTAAAACACCAAGCAATCAGCCCCAGCATTTT
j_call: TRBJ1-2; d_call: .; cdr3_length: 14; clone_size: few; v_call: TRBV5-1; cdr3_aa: CASSPGGIDGGYTF; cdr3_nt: TGCGCCAGCAGCCCTGGAGGAATTGATGGCGGCTACACCTTC
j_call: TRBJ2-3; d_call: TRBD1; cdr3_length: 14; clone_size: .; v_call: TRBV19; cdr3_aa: CASRYRGIRDTQYF; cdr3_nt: TGTGCCAGTAGGTACAGGGGGATAAGAGATACGCAGTATTTT
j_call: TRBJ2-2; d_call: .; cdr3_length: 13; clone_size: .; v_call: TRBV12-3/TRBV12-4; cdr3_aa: CASGEENTGELFF; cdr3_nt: TGTGCCAGCGGGGAGGAGAACACCGGGGAGCTGTTTTTT
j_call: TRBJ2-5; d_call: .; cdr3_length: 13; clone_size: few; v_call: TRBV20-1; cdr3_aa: CSANGVNQETQYF; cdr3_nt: TGCAGTGCTAACGGGGTTAACCAAGAGACCCAGTACTTC
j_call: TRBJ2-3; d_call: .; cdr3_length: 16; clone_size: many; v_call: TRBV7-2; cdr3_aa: CASSPVSDFAVDTQYF; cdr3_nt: TGTGCCAGCAGCCCAGTTTCGGACTTTGCTGTGGATACGCAGTATTTT
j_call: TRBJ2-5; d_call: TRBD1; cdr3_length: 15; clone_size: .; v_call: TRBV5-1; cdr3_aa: CASSQNAGGSETQYF; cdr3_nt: TGCGCCAGCAGCCAAAACGCAGGGGGCAGCGAGACCCAGTACTTC
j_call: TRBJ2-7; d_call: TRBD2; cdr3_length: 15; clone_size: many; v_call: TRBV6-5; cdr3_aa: CASSYSPNGQRGIYF; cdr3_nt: TGTGCCAGCAGTTACTCGCCTAACGGTCAGCGGGGGATCTACTTC
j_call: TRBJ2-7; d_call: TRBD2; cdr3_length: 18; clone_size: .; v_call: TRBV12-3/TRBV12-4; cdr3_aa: CASSLAPISGGGRWEQYF; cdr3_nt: TGTGCCAGCAGTTTAGCGCCAATTTCCGGGGGGGGCCGGTGGGAGCAGTACTTC